These 19 T cell receptor beta chains originate from one sample sequenced in a study of cytomegalovirus exposure and HLA in healthy donors. Researchers ran the PCR with 60 Vbeta and 13 Jbeta primers. Some clones are missing from TCRdb's copy, which holds only in-frame ones; the method was immunoSEQ multiplex PCR. The table records about 120,000 clones, 65% to 80% of them present only once. Sequencing was carried out using PBMCs. The receptors were sampled from a woman in her fifties or sixties in good health and CMV-seropositive.

This chain links TRBV7-2 with TRBJ2-7; D remains unclear. The V gene lost 2 bases and the J gene lost 2 bases, with 19 bases spanning the gap. Germline assignment: CDR1 SGHTA and CDR2 FQGNSA. This CDR3 is built from 17 residues. For the CDR3, the DNA is TGTGCCAGCAGCTTAAAATCGTCAGGCCACCCCACCTACGAGCAGTACTTC. It translates to CASSLKSSGHPTYEQYF.

V is TRBV6-6 and J is TRBJ1-1; weak D call: TRBD1 (6 bases). Germline loops: CDR1 MNHNY, CDR2 SVGAGI (reference sequence). The CDR3 extends over 13 amino acids. Trimming pared 8 bases from V and 7 bases from J, leaving 17 bases between. CDR3 amino acids: CASLGQLGVEAFF. The CDR3 DNA is TGTGCCAGCCTCGGACAGCTAGGGGTTGAAGCTTTCTTT.

V usage is TRBV27 and J usage is TRBJ2-1, with TRBD2 as a possible D gene (5 bases). Per germline, CDR1 MNHEY and CDR2 SMNVEV (reference sequence). This CDR3 spans 13 amino acids. Between the trimmed V and J ends, which lost 3 bases and 10 bases, there was a span of 13 bases. CDR3 coding DNA: TGTGCCAGCAGTTTCAGACTACCCAGGGAGCAGTTCTTC. Translation: CASSFRLPREQFF.

The chain's CDR3 is CASSPLRESGELFF. DNA of the CDR3: TGTGCCAGCTCACCACTAAGGGAGTCCGGGGAGCTGTTTTTT. This chain links TRBV18 with TRBJ2-2, with D possibly being TRBD2 (5 bases). The CDR3 has 14 amino acids. The V and J ends lost 1 base and 6 bases respectively, with 9 bases between them. Germline CDR1 is KGHSH and CDR2 is LQKENI.

The chain couples TRBV19 to TRBJ1-3; TRBD1 matches at 7 bases. The germline V gene encodes CDR1 LNHDA and CDR2 SQIVND (reference sequence). The CDR3 extends over 14 amino acids. V lost 5 bases, J lost 1 base, and 2 bases stayed unmatched. Here the CDR3 reads CASSWGQSGNTIYF. The CDR3 DNA sequence: TGTGCCAGTAGTTGGGGACAGTCTGGAAACACCATATATTTT.

CDR3 coding DNA: TGTGCCAGCAGCGTAGCTCTTTCTAACTATGGCTACACCTTC. This encodes CASSVALSNYGYTF. This chain joins TRBV9 and TRBJ1-2; D is uncertain. Germline lookup yields CDR1 SGDLS and CDR2 YYNGEE. The CDR3 has 14 residues. Trimming pared 0 bases from V and 0 bases from J, leaving 6 bases between.

The V call is TRBV7-9, the J call TRBJ2-2, with 9 nucleotides matching TRBD2. The CDR3 covers 14 residues. Germline V CDR1 and CDR2: SEHNR, FQNEAQ (reference sequence). J lost 6 bases, V lost 10 bases, and 9 bases had no gene match. CDR3 DNA: TGTGCCATCGGGGAGGGACTAGCCCCCGGGGAGCTGTTTTTT. Its translation: CAIGEGLAPGELFF.

This clone was seen only once. This rearrangement joins TRBV6-5 to TRBJ2-5, with 9 bases identical to TRBD2. Germline lookup yields CDR1 MNHEY and CDR2 SVGAGI. With V trimmed by 6 bases and J by 5 bases, 7 bases remained unmatched. The CDR3 covers 14 residues. CDR3 loop: CASSVSGSVETQYF. In DNA, the CDR3 is TGTGCCAGCAGCGTTAGCGGGAGTGTTGAGACCCAGTACTTC.

The chain employs TRBV19 and TRBJ2-5, with TRBD1 identical over 8 bases. Germline V gene data show CDR1 as LNHDA and CDR2 as SQIVND (reference sequence). CDR3 size: 15 residues. After removal of 4 bases from V and 1 base from J, the junction contained 5 bases not matched to a gene. This CDR3 is CASSNLGQVQETQYF. The CDR3 DNA reads TGTGCCAGTAGTAACTTGGGACAGGTCCAAGAGACCCAGTACTTC.

This clone turned up a few times. The chain uses TRBV6-1 and TRBJ2-3; 8 positions match TRBD1. The CDR3 runs to 16 residues. From germline, CDR1 is MNHNS and CDR2 SASEGT. The V and J ends lost 1 base and 5 bases, in that order; junction bases with no gene match: 8. Written as DNA, the CDR3 is TGTGCCAGCAGTGAAGGTGGCAGGGGGCAGGGAGATACGCAGTATTTT. Translating gives CASSEGGRGQGDTQYF.

V is TRBV4-2 and J is TRBJ2-7; 14 bases align to TRBD2. The CDR3 is made up of 15 amino acids. Germline V gives CDR1 LGHNA, CDR2 YNFKEQ. J gave up 4 bases and V 3 bases, and 2 bases lay outside the gene matches. The CDR3 coding sequence is TGTGCCAGCAGCCACAGACTAGCGGGAGGGTACGAGCAGTACTTC. Amino acid sequence: CASSHRLAGGYEQYF.

This clone was counted a few times. The chain couples TRBV13 to TRBJ2-1; 7 nucleotides agree with TRBD1. J gave up 0 bases and V 3 bases, and 8 bases lay outside the gene matches. The germline gives CDR1 PRHDT, CDR2 FYEKMQ (reference sequence). This CDR3 spans 17 amino acids. The CDR3 region is CASSFSPGQLSYNEQFF. The CDR3, as DNA: TGTGCCAGCAGCTTTTCGCCGGGACAGCTCTCCTACAATGAGCAGTTCTTC.

This clone was recorded a few times. The rearrangement links TRBV10-1 to TRBJ1-4; maybe TRBD1 (5 bases). With 2 bases removed from V and 7 bases from J, the gap between germline ends came to 17 bases. The CDR3 is made up of 16 amino acids. Germline V gives CDR1 WNHNN, CDR2 SYGVQD (reference sequence). CDR3 DNA: TGCGCCAGCAGTGAGAAGGGGAACTGGGGCGGTGAAAAACTGTTTTTT. It encodes CASSEKGNWGGEKLFF.

V gene TRBV4-2 combines with J gene TRBJ2-5; 9 bases fit TRBD1. The J call may be in error: the DNA end matches TRBJ2-7 better. CDR1 and CDR2 from the germline V gene are LGHNA and YNFKEQ. This CDR3 has 15 amino acids. This CDR3 is CASSPQGALDHEQYF. In nucleotides, the CDR3 is TGTGCCAGCAGCCCACAGGGGGCCCTAGACCACGAGCAGTACTTC.

This clone was counted between two and nine times. CDR3 DNA sequence: TGTGCCAGCAGTCAGCAGGGGAGTTTCGGTGCTTTCTTT. Protein: CASSQQGSFGAFF. The chain uses TRBV6-6 and TRBJ1-1; perhaps TRBD1 as D (6 bases). This CDR3 is built from 13 residues. Germline CDR1 MNHNY, CDR2 SVGAGI (reference sequence). Trimming left V 5 bases short and J 11 bases short, with 18 bases between.

The chain joins TRBV7-9 to TRBJ2-7, with 8 nucleotides matching TRBD1. The germline V gene has CDR1 SEHNR and CDR2 FQNEAQ (reference sequence). This CDR3 contains 14 residues. Trimming took 8 bases from V and 0 from J; bases not matched to a gene: 6. The CDR3 sequence is CASAGGPSSYEQYF. The CDR3 bases are TGTGCCAGCGCAGGGGGCCCGAGCTCCTACGAGCAGTACTTC.

The CDR3 DNA sequence: TGTGCCAGCAGTACGGAGGGGCCGCATGAAAAACTGTTTTTT. Residues: CASSTEGPHEKLFF. V is TRBV6-5 and J is TRBJ1-4, with D possibly being TRBD1 (5 bases). There are 14 residues in the CDR3. The V and J ends lost 5 bases and 6 bases respectively, with 13 bases between them. The germline gives CDR1 MNHEY, CDR2 SVGAGI.

The chain joins TRBV4-1 to TRBJ2-1, with a possible D match to TRBD1 (6 bases). The CDR3 is 16 amino acids. V gave up 3 bases and J gave up 6 bases, with 18 bases separating them. Germline V gives CDR1 MGHRA, CDR2 YSYEKL. The CDR3 loop is CASSHFGAGQPNEQFF. In DNA, the CDR3 is TGCGCCAGCAGCCATTTTGGGGCCGGACAGCCCAATGAGCAGTTCTTC.

This clone is a singleton in its sample. The V call is TRBV4-1, the J call TRBJ2-2; 7 bases line up with TRBD1. The germline CDR1 and CDR2 sequences are MGHRA and YSYEKL. The junction had 6 bases not matched to a gene; V was cut back by 1 base and J by 1 base. The CDR3 is 17 amino acids. CDR3 sequence (DNA): TGCGCCAGCAGCCAAGGGCTAGGGGGCCGGAACACCGGGGAGCTGTTTTTT. Translating it yields CASSQGLGGRNTGELFF.